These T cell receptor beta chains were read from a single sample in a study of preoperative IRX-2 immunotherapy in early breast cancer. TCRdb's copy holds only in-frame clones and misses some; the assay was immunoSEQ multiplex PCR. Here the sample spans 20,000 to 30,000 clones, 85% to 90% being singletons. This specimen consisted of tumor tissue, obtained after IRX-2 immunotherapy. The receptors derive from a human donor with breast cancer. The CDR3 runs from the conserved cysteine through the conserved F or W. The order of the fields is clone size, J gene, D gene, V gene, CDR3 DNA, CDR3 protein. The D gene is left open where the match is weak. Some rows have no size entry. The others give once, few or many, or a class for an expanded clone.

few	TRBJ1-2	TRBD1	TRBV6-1	TGTGCCAGCAGTAAGGGACAGGGTGATGGCTACACCTTC	CASSKGQGDGYTF
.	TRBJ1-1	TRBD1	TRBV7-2	TGTGCCAGCAGCCCGGGACAGACAATGGCTTTCTTT	CASSPGQTMAFF
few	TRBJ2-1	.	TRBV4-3	TGCGCCAGCAGCCAAGGTTCGTGGGGGTCCTCCTACAATGAGCAGTTCTTC	CASSQGSWGSSYNEQFF
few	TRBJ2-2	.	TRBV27	TGTGCCAGCAGATCAAGGGGCGCGGTGGTCACCGGGGAGCTGTTTTTT	CASRSRGAVVTGELFF
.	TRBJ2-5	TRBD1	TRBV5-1	TGCGCCAGCAGCTCTGGGACAGGGTGGGAGACCCAGTACTTC	CASSSGTGWETQYF
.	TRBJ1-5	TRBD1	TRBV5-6	TGTGCCAGCAGCCGGGACAGGGATAGCAATCAGCCCCAGCATTTT	CASSRDRDSNQPQHF
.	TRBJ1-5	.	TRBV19	TGTGCCAGTAGTATAGATGAGGGACAGCCCCAGCATTTT	CASSIDEGQPQHF
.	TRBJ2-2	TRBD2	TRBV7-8	TGTGCCAGCAGCTTAGTCGGGAGGGCAGACGGGGAGCTGTTTTTT	CASSLVGRADGELFF
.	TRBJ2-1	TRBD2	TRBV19	TGTGCCAGTGAAGGGAGGGCGGCCAATGAGCAGTTCTTC	CASEGRAANEQFF
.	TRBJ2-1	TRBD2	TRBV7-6	TGTGCCAGCAGCTTAGGCCGACTAGCGGGAGGGCCAAAGGGGAATGAGCAGTTCTTC	CASSLGRLAGGPKGNEQFF
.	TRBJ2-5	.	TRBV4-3	TGCGCCAGCAGCCAAGATAGGGGTTGGGGCGGGGAGACCCAGTACTTC	CASSQDRGWGGETQYF
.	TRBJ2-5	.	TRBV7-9	TGTGCCAGCTCCTGGGGCCAAGAGACCCAGTACTTC	CASSWGQETQYF
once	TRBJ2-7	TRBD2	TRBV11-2	TGTGCCAGCAGCTTTGGGGGGGGGTCCTACGAGCAGTACTTC	CASSFGGGSYEQYF
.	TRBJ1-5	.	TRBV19	TGTGCCAGTAGTATAGTGAGGAATAGCAATCAGCCCCAGCATTTT	CASSIVRNSNQPQHF
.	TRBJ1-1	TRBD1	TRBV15	TGTGCCACCAGCTTTGACAGGGCCGCTGAAGCTTTCTTT	CATSFDRAAEAFF
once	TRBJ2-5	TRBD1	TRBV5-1	TGCGCCAGCAGCTTGGCGGCCGGGACAGGGTTTGGAGAGACCCAGTACTTC	CASSLAAGTGFGETQYF
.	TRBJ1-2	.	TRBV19	TGTGCCAGTAGTCTCTCCTTGAGGGTAGGTGGCTACACCTTC	CASSLSLRVGGYTF
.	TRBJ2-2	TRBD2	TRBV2	TGTGCCAGCAGCGGACTAGCGGGGGGAACCGGGGAGCTGTTTTTT	CASSGLAGGTGELFF
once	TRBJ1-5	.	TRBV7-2	TGTGCCAGCAGCTTTGAAAAGGGGAAGCCCCAGCATTTT	CASSFEKGKPQHF
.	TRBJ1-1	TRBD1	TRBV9	TGTGCCAGCACCGACGGACAGGGTCGGATTAACACTGAAGCTTTCTTT	CASTDGQGRINTEAFF
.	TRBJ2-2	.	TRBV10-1	TGCGCCAGCAGAAGGGACCTCTACACCGGGGAGCTGTTTTTT	CASRRDLYTGELFF
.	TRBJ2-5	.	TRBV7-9	TGTGCCAGCAGCCCTGACATTGGGGGTCACCAAGAGACCCAGTACTTC	CASSPDIGGHQETQYF